This entry describes one T cell receptor beta chain. Its antigen is not known. All donors were healthy HIV-negative adults lacking recent acute infections or vaccinations. This specimen belongs to a study of shared clonotypes between healthy human individuals. TCRdb's copy holds only in-frame clones and misses some; the assay was immunoSEQ multiplex PCR. The table lists roughly 500,000 clones, roughly 80% of them singletons. Findings of the study overall: Exclusively blood specimens were collected; tissue repertoires likely differ.

The origin of this receptor is a middle-aged woman in good health. Some clones in this sample may be carry-over from other donors' samples. The sequencing input was PBMCs.

CDR3 in amino acids: CASSEVRETQYF. The CDR3 DNA follows: TGTGCCAGCAGTGAGGTTCGAGAGACCCAGTACTTC. V usage is TRBV2 and J usage is TRBJ2-5; D is unresolved. CDR1 and CDR2 from the germline V gene are SNHLY and FYNNEI. V lost 3 bases, J lost 4 bases, and 6 bases lay in between. This CDR3 comprises 12 residues.